This T cell receptor (beta chain) was recorded in a study of patients and donors after allogeneic stem cell transplantation. The trim removed 4 bases at V and 9 bases at J, leaving 9 bases unmatched. There are 14 residues in the CDR3. Germline V gene sequence: CDR1 MNHEY, CDR2 SMNVEV (reference sequence). TCRdb re-derived calls from the RT-PCR reads in MiXCR, one entry per CDR3 protein. The sample lists roughly 880,000 distinct CDR3 sequences, 18% occurring once. The chain carries TRBV27 and TRBJ2-3; 8 nucleotides line up with TRBD2. Sequenced sample: blood, either unsorted or a sorted T cell fraction (not recorded which). The receptor's source is a human donor who was either an allogeneic HSCT recipient or a stem cell or donor lymphocyte infusion donor (not recorded which). It is not recorded whose cells these are; they may come from a transplant donor. This chain's CDR3 is CASSSLGGGLTQYF. DNA for the CDR3: TGTGCCAGCAGTTCCCTCGGGGGGGGCTTAACGCAGTATTTT.